A selection of T cell receptor beta chains follows, all from one sample in a study of blood T cell repertoires in COVID-19. The repertoire was sequenced with immunoSEQ multiplex PCR; TCRdb's copy has only in-frame clones and lacks some. The repertoire includes some 60,000 clones, around 84% of them detected once, and 7.4% sits in the top ten. Material: peripheral blood. Source of these receptors: a human donor with active COVID-19. The donor label of this sample is uncertain. Both conserved end residues are trimmed from each CDR3. D genes are given only for firm matches. A row's size may be missing; if present it is once, few, many or a size class.

len	d_gene	abundance	v_gene	j_gene	CDR3aa
14	NA	NA	TRBV19	TRBJ2-3	ASTRTDSPRTDTQY
12	NA	once	TRBV9	TRBJ2-5	ASSVGVGGETQY
12	NA	NA	TRBV2	TRBJ1-1	ASRTRQAQTEAF
13	TRBD2	NA	TRBV25-1	TRBJ2-5	ASSALSSGVETQY
13	TRBD2	NA	TRBV9	TRBJ2-1	ASSGSGSSYNEQF
13	TRBD1	NA	TRBV25-1	TRBJ1-1	ASSVAGGMNTEAF
15	TRBD2	NA	TRBV7-3	TRBJ2-2	ASSVGTSGKNTGELF
14	TRBD2	NA	TRBV7-2	TRBJ2-5	ASTPRTSGRGETQY
12	TRBD1	NA	TRBV7-3	TRBJ2-7	ASSPGQNSYEQY
13	NA	NA	TRBV2	TRBJ2-7	ASSAGPLPRYEQY
13	TRBD2	NA	TRBV19	TRBJ2-3	ASSNPGTNTDTQY
9	NA	NA	TRBV5-1	TRBJ2-3	ASREGDTQY
11	NA	NA	TRBV5-1	TRBJ2-5	ASSLVFQETQY
14	TRBD2	NA	TRBV6-5	TRBJ2-2	ASSYSSGRAPGELF
18	NA	NA	TRBV11-3	TRBJ2-2	ASSLEAGPNRPMWTGELF
14	NA	NA	TRBV5-1	TRBJ2-1	ASSLTGTKSYNEQF
12	TRBD1	NA	TRBV4-1	TRBJ1-2	ASSPTGQLYGYT
12	TRBD1	NA	TRBV10-3	TRBJ2-7	AIRPLGTVDEQY
12	TRBD2	NA	TRBV5-1	TRBJ2-3	ASSPGGHADTQY
17	NA	NA	TRBV7-2	TRBJ1-4	ASSLEGTLPRVANEKLF
12	TRBD1	NA	TRBV2	TRBJ2-5	ASSQGTVRETQY
12	TRBD2	NA	TRBV4-1	TRBJ2-7	ASSQGLAVFEQY
14	TRBD2	few	TRBV7-3	TRBJ2-2	ASSSPGTSSTGELF
13	NA	NA	TRBV4-3	TRBJ2-7	ASSPTWREPYEQY
14	TRBD2	NA	TRBV27	TRBJ2-1	ASSSLAVSSYNEQF
14	TRBD1	NA	TRBV11-2	TRBJ1-3	ASSLAGQGLGNTIY
13	TRBD1	NA	TRBV5-1	TRBJ2-7	ASSSGQGASYEQY
15	NA	NA	TRBV11-2	TRBJ2-6	ASSLVGRGSGANVLT
19	TRBD2	few	TRBV6-2/TRBV6-3	TRBJ2-1	ASSYSAGGLRTFNSYNEQF
13	NA	NA	TRBV4-1	TRBJ1-4	ASSQQDSYYEKLF
13	TRBD1	NA	TRBV24-1	TRBJ2-3	ATSDHRQGSDTQY
15	TRBD1	NA	TRBV11-2	TRBJ1-1	ASSSRTGGIMNTEAF
12	NA	NA	TRBV9	TRBJ1-5	ASSSGGGHQPQH
13	TRBD1	NA	TRBV5-8	TRBJ2-7	ASRSRTGVVYEQY
13	NA	NA	TRBV4-1	TRBJ1-1	ASSQVGGLATEAF
13	TRBD2	NA	TRBV11-2	TRBJ2-3	ASSYSGGAADTQY
14	TRBD2	once	TRBV19	TRBJ2-1	ASNILSGRPNNEQF
11	NA	NA	TRBV2	TRBJ2-1	ASSLQGMVEQF
13	TRBD1	few	TRBV19	TRBJ1-5	ASAATGGGNQPQH
12	NA	NA	TRBV5-1	TRBJ2-4	ASQTPIAKNIQY
13	TRBD2	NA	TRBV4-1	TRBJ2-3	ASSSRTSGEDTQY
12	TRBD1	NA	TRBV5-6	TRBJ1-2	ASSLQGAIYGYT
13	NA	NA	TRBV15	TRBJ2-5	ATSSGGQSVKTQY
11	NA	NA	TRBV5-6	TRBJ2-1	ASSLEDRDEQF
10	NA	NA	TRBV25-1	TRBJ2-7	ASRGGSYEQY
13	TRBD1	NA	TRBV6-5	TRBJ1-3	ASREGQGSGNTIY
13	TRBD1	medium-sized	TRBV7-9	TRBJ2-7	ASSLGDRGRYEQY
11	NA	NA	TRBV5-1	TRBJ1-1	ASREASNTEAF
12	NA	NA	TRBV6-6	TRBJ1-2	ASREQLGSLGYT
13	TRBD1	NA	TRBV7-2	TRBJ1-2	ASSPSGTGNYGYT
13	NA	NA	TRBV10-2	TRBJ2-5	ASRVRRRGKEAQY
13	NA	NA	TRBV4-3	TRBJ2-1	ASSHGTTTYNEQF
12	NA	NA	TRBV4-1	TRBJ2-2	ASSQPLVTGELF